What follows describes a single T cell receptor (beta chain). As yet, its antigen is unknown. The CDR3 covers 15 residues. The germline V and J ends were trimmed by 2 bases and 3 bases, with 14 bases remaining between them. The germline gives CDR1 MNHEY, CDR2 SVGAGI. The blood draw at each of two time points yielded roughly 5.7 milliliters of peripheral blood. This sample was included in a study of prognosis after radiotherapy for stage I lung cancer. Study-wide background: Patients received stereotactic body radiotherapy alone, with no concurrent therapy. Overall study results and limits: Shannon entropy (measured after stereotactic body radiation therapy) was lower in patients who went on to develop distant metastases. Reportedly, patients with and without metastases differed in TRBV and TRBJ gene usage.

Two-round multiplex PCR, the amplification method, yielded TCR beta CDR3 from genomic DNA. Round-one PCR had primers specific to each TRBV and TRBJ gene. TCRdb called the multiplex PCR reads again in MiXCR, with one record for every CDR3 protein. Counted here are fewer than 25,000 distinct CDR3 sequences, roughly two fifths occurring once; the ten biggest clones make up under 35%. The source was PBMCs, collected before or after stereotactic body radiation therapy (not recorded which). The rearrangement links TRBV6-5 to TRBJ2-7; tentative D call: TRBD1 (6 bases). The receptor's source is a donor aged 50 or older with non-small cell lung cancer. CDR3 sequence (DNA): TGTGCCAGCAGTTACCTCAGGGACAAATACTACGAGCAGTACTTC. Translating gives CASSYLRDKYYEQYF.